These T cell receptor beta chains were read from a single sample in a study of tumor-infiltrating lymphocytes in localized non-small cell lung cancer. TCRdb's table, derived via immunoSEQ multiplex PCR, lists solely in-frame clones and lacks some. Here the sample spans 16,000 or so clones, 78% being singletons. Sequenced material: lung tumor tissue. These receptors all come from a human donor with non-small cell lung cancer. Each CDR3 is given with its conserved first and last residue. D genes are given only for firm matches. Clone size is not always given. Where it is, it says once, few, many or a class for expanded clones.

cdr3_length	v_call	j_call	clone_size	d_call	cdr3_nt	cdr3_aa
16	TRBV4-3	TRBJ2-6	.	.	TGCGCCAGCAGCCAAGTTGAGGGAACTGGGGCCAACGTCCTGACTTTC	CASSQVEGTGANVLTF
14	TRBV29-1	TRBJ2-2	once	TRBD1	TGCAGCGTCGCCCGACAGGGGGCGTCCGGGGAGCTGTTTTTT	CSVARQGASGELFF
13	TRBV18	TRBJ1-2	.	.	TGTGCCAGCTCACCAAGCAAGGGTGATGGCTACACCTTC	CASSPSKGDGYTF
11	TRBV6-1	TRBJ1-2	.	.	TGTGCCAGCAGTCCCTTCCGTGGCTACACCTTC	CASSPFRGYTF
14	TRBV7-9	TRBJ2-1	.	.	TGTGCCAGCAGCTTAGATAGGGAACCCGCGGAGCAGTTCTTC	CASSLDREPAEQFF
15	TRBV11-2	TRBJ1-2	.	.	TGTGCCAGCAGCTTAGTGGGGGAGGTTGCCTATGGCTACACCTTC	CASSLVGEVAYGYTF
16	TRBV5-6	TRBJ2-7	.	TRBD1	TGTGCCAGCAGCTTACCGGGACAGGGGGCGAGAAACGAGCAGTACTTC	CASSLPGQGARNEQYF
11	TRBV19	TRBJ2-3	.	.	TGTGCCAGTAGTATCAGGGAAACGCAGTATTTT	CASSIRETQYF
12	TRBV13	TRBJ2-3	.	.	TGTGCCAGCAGCCCTAGCACAGATACGCAGTATTTT	CASSPSTDTQYF
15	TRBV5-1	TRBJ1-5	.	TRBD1	TGCGCCAGCAGCTTGACAGGGGGCGGCAATCAGCCCCAGCATTTT	CASSLTGGGNQPQHF
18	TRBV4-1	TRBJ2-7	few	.	TGCGCCAGCTCGCAGTTGGGGGATGAGGGTGGTTTTACCTACGAGCAGTACTTC	CASSQLGDEGGFTYEQYF
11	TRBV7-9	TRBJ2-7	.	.	TGTGCCAGCAGCTTCTCGAGCGAGCAGTACTTC	CASSFSSEQYF
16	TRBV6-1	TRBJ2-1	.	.	TGTGCCAGCAGTGATTCCCTACGGGGCCCCTACAATGAGCAGTTCTTC	CASSDSLRGPYNEQFF
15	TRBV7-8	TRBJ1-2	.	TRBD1	TGTGCCAGCAGCCCGGGACAGGGTTACGACTATGGCTACACCTTC	CASSPGQGYDYGYTF
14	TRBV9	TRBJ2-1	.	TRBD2	TGTGCCAGCGGAAGCGGGGACTCCTACAATGAGCAGTTCTTC	CASGSGDSYNEQFF
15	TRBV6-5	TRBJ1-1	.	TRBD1	TGTGCCAGCAGCCTTACAGGGGTCCGGGACACTGAAGCTTTCTTT	CASSLTGVRDTEAFF
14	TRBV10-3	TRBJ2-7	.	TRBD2	TGTGCCATCCGGGGGGACGGGGGGTCCTACGAGCAGTACTTC	CAIRGDGGSYEQYF
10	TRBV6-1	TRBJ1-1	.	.	TGTGCCAGCCGTAGATCTGAAGCTTTCTTT	CASRRSEAFF
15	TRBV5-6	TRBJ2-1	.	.	TGTGCCAGCAGCTTAAGACCCGTAGGGGACAATGAGCAGTTCTTC	CASSLRPVGDNEQFF
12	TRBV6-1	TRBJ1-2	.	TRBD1	TGTGCCAGCAGTACAGGGGAATATGGCTACACCTTC	CASSTGEYGYTF
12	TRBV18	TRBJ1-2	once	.	TGTGCCAGCGCAGGGTTGGACTATGGCTACACCTTC	CASAGLDYGYTF
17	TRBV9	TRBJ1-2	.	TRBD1	TGTGCCAGCAGGACCCCACTTGGGACAGGTCCTTTTTATGGCTACACCTTC	CASRTPLGTGPFYGYTF
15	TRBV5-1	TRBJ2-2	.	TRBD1	TGCGCCAGCAGCGAGACAGGGGGTAGGGCCGGGGAGCTGTTTTTT	CASSETGGRAGELFF
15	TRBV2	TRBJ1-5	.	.	TGTGCCAGCAGGGAGGGTTGGGGTAACAATCAGCCCCAGCATTTT	CASREGWGNNQPQHF
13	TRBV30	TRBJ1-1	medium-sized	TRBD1	TGTGCCTGGCGGCGACAGGGAAACACTGAAGCTTTCTTT	CAWRRQGNTEAFF
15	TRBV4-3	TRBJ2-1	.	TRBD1	TGCGCCAGCAGCCAAGATTTCAGGGGGCATAATGAGCAGTTCTTC	CASSQDFRGHNEQFF
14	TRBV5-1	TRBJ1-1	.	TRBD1	TGCGCCAGCAGCTTCGGGGGACAGGATTCTGAAGCTTTCTTT	CASSFGGQDSEAFF
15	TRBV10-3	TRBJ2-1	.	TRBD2	TGTGCCATCAGTCCGGAGCGGGGGGGCCGGAATGAGCAGTTCTTC	CAISPERGGRNEQFF
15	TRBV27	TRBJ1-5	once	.	TGTGCCAGCAGGGCGGGGATGCATAGCAATCAGCCCCAGCATTTT	CASRAGMHSNQPQHF
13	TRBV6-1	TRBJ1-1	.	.	TGTGCCAGCAGGATTTCAGCGAACACTGAAGCTTTCTTT	CASRISANTEAFF
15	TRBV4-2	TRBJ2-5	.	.	TGTGCCAGCAGCGCCCGGATCGCCCGCGGAGAGACCCAGTACTTC	CASSARIARGETQYF
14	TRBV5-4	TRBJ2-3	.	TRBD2	TGTGCCAGCAGCTCGCGGACTAGCGGAGATACGCAGTATTTT	CASSSRTSGDTQYF
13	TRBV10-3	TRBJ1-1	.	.	TGTGCCATCACTAGGGAGGTGAACACTGAAGCTTTCTTT	CAITREVNTEAFF
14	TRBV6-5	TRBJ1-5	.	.	TGTGCCAGCAGTTACTCCGGGCAGGATCAGCCCCAGCATTTT	CASSYSGQDQPQHF